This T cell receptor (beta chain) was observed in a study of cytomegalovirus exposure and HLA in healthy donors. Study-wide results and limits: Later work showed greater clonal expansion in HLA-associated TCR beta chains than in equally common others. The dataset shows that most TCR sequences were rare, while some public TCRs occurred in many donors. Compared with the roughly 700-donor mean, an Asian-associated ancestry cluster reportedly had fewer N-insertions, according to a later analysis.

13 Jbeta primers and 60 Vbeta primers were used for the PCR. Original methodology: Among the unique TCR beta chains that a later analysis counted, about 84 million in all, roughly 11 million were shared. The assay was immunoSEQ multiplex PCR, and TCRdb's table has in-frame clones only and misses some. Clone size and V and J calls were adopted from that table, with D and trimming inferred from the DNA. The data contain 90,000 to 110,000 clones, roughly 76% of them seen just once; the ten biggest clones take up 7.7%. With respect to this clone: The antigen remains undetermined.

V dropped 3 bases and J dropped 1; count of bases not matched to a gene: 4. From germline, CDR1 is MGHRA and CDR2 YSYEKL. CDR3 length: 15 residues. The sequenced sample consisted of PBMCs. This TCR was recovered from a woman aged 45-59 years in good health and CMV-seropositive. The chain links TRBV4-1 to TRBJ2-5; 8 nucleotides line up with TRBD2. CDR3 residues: CASSHLLAAQETQYF. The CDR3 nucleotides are TGCGCCAGCAGCCACCTACTAGCGGCCCAAGAGACCCAGTACTTC.